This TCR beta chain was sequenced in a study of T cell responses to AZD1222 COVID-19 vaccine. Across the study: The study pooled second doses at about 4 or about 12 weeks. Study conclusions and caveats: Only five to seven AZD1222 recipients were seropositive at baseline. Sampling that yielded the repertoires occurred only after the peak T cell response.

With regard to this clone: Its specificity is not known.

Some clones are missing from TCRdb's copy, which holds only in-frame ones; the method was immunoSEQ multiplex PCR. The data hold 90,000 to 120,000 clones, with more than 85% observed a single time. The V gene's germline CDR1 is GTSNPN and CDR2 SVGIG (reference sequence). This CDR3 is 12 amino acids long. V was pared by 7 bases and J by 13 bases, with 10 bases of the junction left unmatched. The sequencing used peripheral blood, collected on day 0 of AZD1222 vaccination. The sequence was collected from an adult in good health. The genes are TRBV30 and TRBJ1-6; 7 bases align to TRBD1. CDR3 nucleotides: TGTGCCTCGCGACAGGGAGTCTTTCCCCTCCACTTT. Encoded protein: CASRQGVFPLHF.